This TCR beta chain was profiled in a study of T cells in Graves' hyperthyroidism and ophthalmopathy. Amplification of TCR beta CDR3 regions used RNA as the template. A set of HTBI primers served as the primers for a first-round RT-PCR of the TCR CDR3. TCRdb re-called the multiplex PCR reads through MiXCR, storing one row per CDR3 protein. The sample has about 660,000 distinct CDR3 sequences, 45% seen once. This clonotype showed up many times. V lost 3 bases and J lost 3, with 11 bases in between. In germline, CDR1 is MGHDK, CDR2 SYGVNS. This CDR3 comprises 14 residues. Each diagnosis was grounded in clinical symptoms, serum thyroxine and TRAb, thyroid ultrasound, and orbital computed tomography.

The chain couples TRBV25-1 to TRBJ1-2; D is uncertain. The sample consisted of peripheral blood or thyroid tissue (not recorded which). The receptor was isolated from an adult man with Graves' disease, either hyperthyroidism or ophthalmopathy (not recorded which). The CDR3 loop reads CASSDSKGHYGYTF. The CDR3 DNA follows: TGTGCCAGCAGTGACAGCAAGGGCCACTATGGCTACACCTTC.